This is a list of T cell receptor beta chains from one sample in a study of cytomegalovirus exposure and HLA in healthy donors. Sequencing used immunoSEQ multiplex PCR; TCRdb keeps in-frame clones, though not all of them. The sample consists of about 200,000 clones, approximately 70% of them appearing once. The sequenced material came from PBMCs. The receptors originated from a man in his forties in good health and CMV-seropositive. Each CDR3 is given with its conserved first and last residue. The D gene is left open where the match is weak. Clone sizes are given selectively: once, few, many, or a class where the clone is expanded.

CDR3 protein: CASSPTSALKAETQYF
CDR3 DNA: TGTGCCAGCTCACCTACTAGCGCCTTAAAGGCGGAGACCCAGTACTTC
D gene: TRBD2
J gene: TRBJ2-5
clone size: NA
V gene: TRBV18

CDR3 protein: CALERGGSDTQYF
CDR3 DNA: TGTGCCCTGGAGCGGGGGGGGTCAGATACGCAGTATTTT
D gene: TRBD2
J gene: TRBJ2-3
clone size: NA
V gene: TRBV7-9

CDR3 protein: CASSFTGNSNTEAFF
CDR3 DNA: TGCGCCAGCAGCTTCACAGGGAATTCGAACACTGAAGCTTTCTTT
D gene: NA
J gene: TRBJ1-1
clone size: few
V gene: TRBV5-1

CDR3 protein: CASSPTGLRGDTQYF
CDR3 DNA: TGTGCCAGCAGCCCTACAGGGTTGCGGGGGGATACGCAGTATTTT
D gene: NA
J gene: TRBJ2-3
clone size: NA
V gene: TRBV28

CDR3 protein: CASSISHPGAYEQYF
CDR3 DNA: TGTGCCAGTAGTATCTCCCATCCCGGGGCCTACGAGCAGTACTTC
D gene: NA
J gene: TRBJ2-7
clone size: NA
V gene: TRBV19

CDR3 protein: CASSILATVMNTEAFF
CDR3 DNA: TGTGCCAGTAGTATTTTAGCGACTGTCATGAACACTGAAGCTTTCTTT
D gene: NA
J gene: TRBJ1-1
clone size: NA
V gene: TRBV19

CDR3 protein: CASSLVGGVFYEQYF
CDR3 DNA: TGTGCCAGCAGTCTGGTCGGAGGGGTGTTCTACGAGCAGTACTTC
D gene: NA
J gene: TRBJ2-7
clone size: NA
V gene: TRBV6-1

CDR3 protein: CASSSPRSGGRNEQFF
CDR3 DNA: TGTGCCAGTAGTTCCCCTCGTTCGGGGGGGCGAAATGAGCAGTTCTTC
D gene: TRBD2
J gene: TRBJ2-1
clone size: once
V gene: TRBV19

CDR3 protein: CASSYQGSYEQYF
CDR3 DNA: TGTGCCAGCAGTTACCAGGGGTCCTACGAGCAGTACTTC
D gene: NA
J gene: TRBJ2-7
clone size: NA
V gene: TRBV6-6

CDR3 protein: CASSNSGGELFF
CDR3 DNA: TGTGCCAGCAGCAACTCCGGCGGGGAGCTGTTTTTT
D gene: NA
J gene: TRBJ2-2
clone size: NA
V gene: TRBV25-1

CDR3 protein: CASRGGGAGGQETQYF
CDR3 DNA: TGTGCCAGCAGAGGAGGCGGGGCGGGGGGGCAAGAGACCCAGTACTTC
D gene: TRBD2
J gene: TRBJ2-5
clone size: few
V gene: TRBV7-9

CDR3 protein: CASSYASSGDNEQFF
CDR3 DNA: TGTGCCAGCAGTTACGCGTCTAGCGGAGACAATGAGCAGTTCTTC
D gene: TRBD2
J gene: TRBJ2-1
clone size: few
V gene: TRBV6-5

CDR3 protein: CASSLWGDTEAFF
CDR3 DNA: TGTGCCAGCAGCTTATGGGGGGACACTGAAGCTTTCTTT
D gene: NA
J gene: TRBJ1-1
clone size: NA
V gene: TRBV11-1

CDR3 protein: CASSREGGEQFF
CDR3 DNA: TGTGCCAGCTCACGAGAGGGCGGTGAGCAGTTCTTC
D gene: NA
J gene: TRBJ2-1
clone size: NA
V gene: TRBV18

CDR3 protein: CASRRASHEQYF
CDR3 DNA: TGTGCCAGCAGACGAGCTAGCCACGAGCAGTACTTC
D gene: NA
J gene: TRBJ2-7
clone size: NA
V gene: TRBV2

CDR3 protein: CASSPGGNSPLHF
CDR3 DNA: TGCGCCAGCAGCCCCGGGGGGAATTCACCCCTCCACTTT
D gene: NA
J gene: TRBJ1-6
clone size: once
V gene: TRBV5-1

CDR3 protein: CASSPTVSSGNTIYF
CDR3 DNA: TGTGCCAGCTCACCGACAGTCAGCTCTGGAAACACCATATATTTT
D gene: NA
J gene: TRBJ1-3
clone size: NA
V gene: TRBV18

CDR3 protein: CASSSTGYEQYF
CDR3 DNA: TGTGCCAGCAGCTCCACAGGGTACGAGCAGTACTTC
D gene: NA
J gene: TRBJ2-7
clone size: NA
V gene: TRBV7-6

CDR3 protein: CASSFTSGGATSTDTQYF
CDR3 DNA: TGTGCCAGCAGCTTCACTAGCGGGGGAGCAACTAGCACAGATACGCAGTATTTT
D gene: TRBD2
J gene: TRBJ2-3
clone size: NA
V gene: TRBV5-8

CDR3 protein: CASSSGQGGRTGELFF
CDR3 DNA: TGTGCCAGCAGTTCTGGACAGGGAGGGAGGACCGGGGAGCTGTTTTTT
D gene: NA
J gene: TRBJ2-2
clone size: NA
V gene: TRBV28

CDR3 protein: CASSQRQSLQADTQYF
CDR3 DNA: TGTGCCAGCAGCCAACGACAATCCTTACAGGCAGATACGCAGTATTTT
D gene: NA
J gene: TRBJ2-3
clone size: NA
V gene: TRBV4-2

CDR3 protein: CASAATGERRDTQYF
CDR3 DNA: TGTGCCAGTGCCGCAACAGGGGAACGCCGTGATACGCAGTATTTT
D gene: TRBD1
J gene: TRBJ2-3
clone size: NA
V gene: TRBV19

CDR3 protein: CATSDRTSYEQYF
CDR3 DNA: TGTGCCACCTCAGACAGGACCTCCTACGAGCAGTACTTC
D gene: NA
J gene: TRBJ2-7
clone size: NA
V gene: TRBV11-1

CDR3 protein: CASSKTGYYGYTF
CDR3 DNA: TGTGCCAGCAGCAAGACAGGGTACTACGGCTACACCTTC
D gene: TRBD1
J gene: TRBJ1-2
clone size: NA
V gene: TRBV28

CDR3 protein: CASSPSRAEETQYF
CDR3 DNA: TGTGCCAGCAGCCCGAGCAGGGCGGAAGAGACCCAGTACTTC
D gene: NA
J gene: TRBJ2-5
clone size: NA
V gene: TRBV7-7

CDR3 protein: CASSQDQGGEGYEQYF
CDR3 DNA: TGTGCCAGCAGCCAAGATCAAGGGGGCGAGGGCTACGAGCAGTACTTC
D gene: TRBD1
J gene: TRBJ2-7
clone size: NA
V gene: TRBV4-2

CDR3 protein: CASSVEASGALSTDTQYF
CDR3 DNA: TGTGCCAGCAGCGTAGAGGCTAGCGGGGCCCTTAGCACAGATACGCAGTATTTT
D gene: TRBD2
J gene: TRBJ2-3
clone size: NA
V gene: TRBV9

CDR3 protein: CASSLKQGWTGELFF
CDR3 DNA: TGCGCCAGCAGCTTGAAGCAGGGATGGACCGGGGAGCTGTTTTTT
D gene: NA
J gene: TRBJ2-2
clone size: NA
V gene: TRBV5-1